These T cell receptor beta chains were read from a single sample in a study of T cell responses to AZD1222 COVID-19 vaccine. Produced via immunoSEQ multiplex PCR; TCRdb's table is partial and in-frame only. The sample holds 150,000 to 200,000 clones, approximately 90% seen once. The sample consisted of peripheral blood, taken 28 days after the second AZD1222 dose. All receptors derive from an adult who received the AZD1222 COVID-19 vaccine. Both conserved end residues are part of each CDR3.

>TRBJ1-3|TRBV14
CASSRSGNTIYF
>TRBJ1-1|TRBV5-5
CASSLDVGNTEAFF
>TRBJ1-1|TRBV29-1
CSAQGGTGNTEAFF
>TRBJ2-1|TRBV7-3
CASSYSSGSSYNEQFF
>TRBJ2-7|TRBV29-1
CSVVAGGSHEQYF
>TRBJ2-7|TRBV2
CASSGAGGYEQYF
>TRBJ2-7|TRBV29-1
CSVESSGPGGEQYF
>TRBJ1-2|TRBV7-3
CASSLHLNYGYTF
>TRBJ2-2|TRBV7-2
CASSLYLSAGELFF
>TRBJ2-2|TRBV27
CASSFGAGMSGELFF
>TRBJ2-7|TRBV11-2
CASSRPGRRSYEQYF
>TRBJ2-7|TRBV19
CASTPVEGAPPFF
>TRBJ1-4|TRBV28
CASSYRATNEKLFF
>TRBJ1-3|TRBV7-2
CASSSDRASGNTIYF
>TRBJ2-7|TRBV19
CASSMETGGTYEQYF
>TRBJ1-1|TRBV2
CASSGQGSYTEAFF
>TRBJ2-2|TRBV11-2
CASSLGATNTGELFF
>TRBJ1-2|TRBV6-5
CASSYGGPGGYGYTF
>TRBJ2-7|TRBV29-1
CSVEAYSESYEQYF
>TRBJ1-3|TRBV27
CASSLSLGNTIYF
>TRBJ2-2|TRBV4-2
CASSPPGLDTGELFF
>TRBJ2-5|TRBV7-7
CASSLGTDQETQYF
>TRBJ1-5|TRBV10-3
CAIANGQSNQPQHF
>TRBJ2-3|TRBV6-5
CASSLGDSGSDTQYF
>TRBJ1-6|TRBV6-1
CASSEDLGNGNSPLHF
>TRBJ2-7|TRBV25-1
CASSPLAGAYEQYF
>TRBJ2-5|TRBV15
CATGLAAQETQYF
>TRBJ2-5|TRBV27
CASRVTGDRETQYF
>TRBJ2-1|TRBV5-8
CASSYNEQFF
>TRBJ1-3|TRBV7-2
CASSLAWTGGAYSGNTIYF
>TRBJ2-4|TRBV5-1
CASRNEGGGNIQYF
>TRBJ1-2|TRBV19
CASSIHGGTRGYGYTF
>TRBJ2-3|TRBV4-2
CASSQDTGQGADTQYF
>TRBJ2-7|TRBV19
CASSTRTSSYEQYF
>TRBJ2-7|TRBV27
CASSLSTGSSYEQYF
>TRBJ2-5|TRBV7-9
CASSGLAGGSYQETQYF
>TRBJ1-2|TRBV25-1
CASSERTGRLKGYTF
>TRBJ2-6|TRBV27
CASSLSFRSGANVLTF
>TRBJ1-6|TRBV28
CASSLYNSPLHF
>TRBJ2-1|TRBV5-4
CASSLDGSFDNEQFF
>TRBJ2-2|TRBV7-9
CASSPRGGENTGELFF
>TRBJ2-1|TRBV9
CASSSGGYNEQFF
>TRBJ2-7|TRBV11-2
CASSLSFYEQYF
>TRBJ1-1|TRBV7-9
CASVTGGQGNAEAFF
>TRBJ1-2|TRBV7-8
CASSGTSNYGYTF